Listed below are T cell receptor beta chains from one sample, sequenced in a study of shared clonotypes between healthy human individuals. Generated by immunoSEQ multiplex PCR, the TCRdb table keeps only in-frame clones and is missing some. The table includes roughly 1.4 million clones, 97% to 99% detected once. The source material was naive CD4+ T cells sorted from blood. Source of these receptors: a man aged 30 to 45 in good health. The CDR3 runs from the conserved cysteine through the conserved F or W. The D gene is left open where the match is weak. Size is omitted from some rows. Given values are once, few, many or a class for expanded clones.

J | size | D | V | DNA | CDR3
TRBJ2-5 | - | TRBD1 | TRBV6-6 | TGTGCCAGCAGTATACAGGGGGCGTTTGAGACCCAGTACTTC | CASSIQGAFETQYF
TRBJ1-1 | - | - | TRBV20-1 | TGCAGTGCTAGCTCCAGGACTGAAGCTTTCTTT | CSASSRTEAFF
TRBJ2-1 | - | - | TRBV7-9 | TGTGCCAGCAGCTTTAAACTGCAGTCAGACTACAATGAGCAGTTCTTC | CASSFKLQSDYNEQFF
TRBJ1-2 | - | - | TRBV10-1 | TGCGCCAGCAGTCCGACAGGCGCTAACTATGGCTACACCTTC | CASSPTGANYGYTF
TRBJ2-7 | - | TRBD1 | TRBV5-1 | TGCGCCAGCAGCTCGTTGGGGACAGGGGATTCCTACGAGCAGTACTTC | CASSSLGTGDSYEQYF
TRBJ1-1 | - | TRBD1 | TRBV28 | TGTGCCAGCAGAACGACAGGGGGCGGTACTGAAGCTTTCTTT | CASRTTGGGTEAFF
TRBJ2-7 | once | - | TRBV4-1 | TGCGCCAGCAGCCAATTGGGTCTTCCCTACGAGCAGTACTTC | CASSQLGLPYEQYF
TRBJ1-2 | - | - | TRBV19 | TGTGCCAGTAGTGGACAGACTTATGGCTACACCTTC | CASSGQTYGYTF
TRBJ2-2 | - | - | TRBV6-5 | TGTGCCAGCAGTTATTCGACCGGGGAGCTGTTTTTT | CASSYSTGELFF
TRBJ2-1 | - | TRBD2 | TRBV7-3 | TGTGCCAGCAGCTTACGGGCGGGAGAGGGGAACAATGAGCAGTTCTTC | CASSLRAGEGNNEQFF
TRBJ2-7 | - | TRBD1 | TRBV15 | TGTGCCACCAGCACAGGACAGGGCTGGAACTACGAGCAGTACTTC | CATSTGQGWNYEQYF
TRBJ2-1 | once | TRBD2 | TRBV11-3 | TGTGCCAGCAGCTTAGAGGGACTAGCGGGAGGGTCCGAGCAGTTCTTC | CASSLEGLAGGSEQFF
TRBJ2-7 | once | TRBD2 | TRBV6-5 | TGTGCCAGCAGTTACTCGAGACTAGCGGACTCCTACGAGCAGTACTTC | CASSYSRLADSYEQYF
TRBJ1-1 | - | - | TRBV7-6 | TGTGCCAGCAGCCTTGGGGCTGGGGCGGCGTTCACTGAAGCTTTCTTT | CASSLGAGAAFTEAFF
TRBJ2-5 | once | - | TRBV27 | TGTGCCAGCAGTCCGTATGGGGGGAGACAAGAGACCCAGTACTTC | CASSPYGGRQETQYF
TRBJ2-7 | - | - | TRBV5-1 | TGCGCCAGCAGCGGGGTTTACGAGCAGTACTTC | CASSGVYEQYF
TRBJ2-1 | once | TRBD2 | TRBV5-4 | TGTGCCAGCAGCGCGACTAGCGGGAGGGAGCAGTTCTTC | CASSATSGREQFF
TRBJ1-2 | - | TRBD1 | TRBV27 | TGTGCCAGCAGTGGACAGGGAAGAAACTATGGCTACACCTTC | CASSGQGRNYGYTF
TRBJ1-1 | - | - | TRBV18 | TGTGCCAGCACGGCCCGGACGGACGACACTGAAGCTTTCTTT | CASTARTDDTEAFF
TRBJ2-1 | - | TRBD2 | TRBV9 | TGTGCCAGCAGCGTAGTAGGGGCTAGCGGTACTGAGCAGTTCTTC | CASSVVGASGTEQFF
TRBJ2-7 | - | TRBD2 | TRBV5-1 | TGCGCCAGCAGCTTGCCACCACTAGCGGGCTCCTACGAGCAGTACTTC | CASSLPPLAGSYEQYF
TRBJ2-2 | - | - | TRBV30 | TGTGCCTGGAGTGTAGTTGGGAGGAGAAACACCGGGGAGCTGTTTTTT | CAWSVVGRRNTGELFF
TRBJ1-1 | - | - | TRBV5-6 | TGTGCCAGCAGCTTAGCTCTCACCGGGGGTGAAGCTTTCTTT | CASSLALTGGEAFF
TRBJ2-3 | - | - | TRBV27 | TGTGCCAGCAGTCGGCTACCTCCCTCAGATACGCAGTATTTT | CASSRLPPSDTQYF
TRBJ1-1 | - | - | TRBV15 | TGTGCCACCAGCAGAACCCCGGCGGGCACTGAAGCTTTCTTT | CATSRTPAGTEAFF
TRBJ2-5 | - | - | TRBV14 | TGTGCCAGCAGCCAAGTCCTCGGATACCCCCGTGAGACCCAGTACTTC | CASSQVLGYPRETQYF
TRBJ1-2 | - | - | TRBV7-9 | TGTGCCAGCAGCGGAGGAAACTATGGCTACACCTTC | CASSGGNYGYTF
TRBJ1-2 | - | - | TRBV7-8 | TGTGCCAGCAGCTTAATAGACAGAGGAGGCTACACCTTC | CASSLIDRGGYTF
TRBJ2-7 | - | TRBD2 | TRBV9 | TGTGCCAGCAGCGTAGGTCGTAGCGGGACGAGCTACGAGCAGTACTTC | CASSVGRSGTSYEQYF
TRBJ2-5 | - | - | TRBV7-2 | TGTGCCAGCAGGCCCAGCGAGAGTGGCCAAGAGACCCAGTACTTC | CASRPSESGQETQYF
TRBJ2-2 | - | TRBD1 | TRBV5-5 | TGTGCCAGCAGCGCCGGGACAGGGGCCCCGAACACCGGGGAGCTGTTTTTT | CASSAGTGAPNTGELFF
TRBJ2-1 | - | - | TRBV6-6 | TGTGCCAGCAGGGGCAGTGTGGGCCTCAACAATGAGCAGTTCTTC | CASRGSVGLNNEQFF
TRBJ2-3 | - | TRBD2 | TRBV19 | TGTGCCAGTAGTGTCGGGCTAGCGGGAGGAAGGGGCACAGATACGCAGTATTTT | CASSVGLAGGRGTDTQYF
TRBJ2-1 | - | TRBD2 | TRBV6-6 | TGTGCCAGTTCAGCGGGAGTACCGAATGAGCAGTTCTTC | CASSAGVPNEQFF
TRBJ2-3 | - | TRBD2 | TRBV27 | TGTGCCAGCAGTTTAGGTCGTGGGGGGGGCACAGATACGCAGTATTTT | CASSLGRGGGTDTQYF
TRBJ2-7 | - | - | TRBV18 | TGTGCCAGCTCCTCACAGGGCCCCTCTGACGAGCAGTACTTC | CASSSQGPSDEQYF
TRBJ2-7 | - | - | TRBV7-2 | TGTGCCAGCAGCTCCTTTTACGAGCAGTACTTC | CASSSFYEQYF
TRBJ1-2 | - | - | TRBV5-3 | TGTGCCAGCAGCTCACCAGTATGGGGAGACTATGGCTACACCTTC | CASSSPVWGDYGYTF
TRBJ2-7 | - | - | TRBV14 | TGTGCCAGCAGCCAAGTTAAGGACGAGCAGTACTTC | CASSQVKDEQYF
TRBJ2-7 | once | - | TRBV11-2 | TGTGCCAGCAGAAGGCTTCGCTACGAGCAGTACTTC | CASRRLRYEQYF
TRBJ2-5 | - | TRBD2 | TRBV29-1 | TGCAGCGTTGAAGGGACTAGCGGGTCCCAGGCGGTCCAAGAGACCCAGTACTTC | CSVEGTSGSQAVQETQYF
TRBJ1-4 | - | - | TRBV5-1 | TGCGCCAGCAGCTTGATCGGTGTTAATGAAAAACTGTTTTTT | CASSLIGVNEKLFF
TRBJ1-2 | - | - | TRBV4-3 | TGCGCCAGCCAGGGTAACTATGGCTACACCTTC | CASQGNYGYTF
TRBJ2-2 | - | TRBD1 | TRBV5-6 | TGTGCCAGCAGCCTCGCCGGGACAGCGAACACCGGGGAGCTGTTTTTT | CASSLAGTANTGELFF
TRBJ2-7 | - | TRBD2 | TRBV7-8 | TGTGCCAGCAGCTTCCCAGCGGGGGGGCTTCCCTACGAGCAGTACTTC | CASSFPAGGLPYEQYF
TRBJ2-3 | - | - | TRBV7-9 | TGTGCCAGCAGCCCCGACGGGGCCAATACGCAGTATTTT | CASSPDGANTQYF
TRBJ1-1 | - | - | TRBV7-2 | TGTGCCAGCAGCTTAAGGCACAGATTGAACACTGAAGCTTTCTTT | CASSLRHRLNTEAFF
TRBJ1-1 | - | TRBD1 | TRBV2 | TGTGCCAGCAGTTGGGACAGGGACACTGAAGCTTTCTTT | CASSWDRDTEAFF
TRBJ2-3 | - | - | TRBV28 | TGTGCCAGCAGTTTAATAGTTGGTACGCAGTATTTT | CASSLIVGTQYF
TRBJ2-1 | - | - | TRBV15 | TGTGCCACCAGCAGTCCCTTCCCCCTCGATGAGCAGTTCTTC | CATSSPFPLDEQFF
TRBJ1-5 | - | - | TRBV7-2 | TGTGCCAGCAGCTTAGAGGTCAGACAGCCCCAGCATTTT | CASSLEVRQPQHF
TRBJ2-1 | - | - | TRBV4-2 | TGTGCCAGCAGCCAAGGCGCCCTTGCGGTCTCCTACAATGAGCAGTTCTTC | CASSQGALAVSYNEQFF
TRBJ2-3 | - | TRBD1 | TRBV7-2 | TGTGCCAGCAGTCAGGACAGGAGACGCACAGATACGCAGTATTTT | CASSQDRRRTDTQYF
TRBJ2-5 | - | TRBD2 | TRBV18 | TGTGCCAGCTCACCCCCTAGCGGGCGCTGGGGAGAGACCCAGTACTTC | CASSPPSGRWGETQYF
TRBJ2-2 | - | - | TRBV19 | TGTGCTTCGGGACGGCTTAACACCGGGGAGCTGTTTTTT | CASGRLNTGELFF
TRBJ1-2 | - | - | TRBV28 | TGTGCCAGCATTCCGGGGACGGAAGCCTACTATGGCTACACCTTC | CASIPGTEAYYGYTF
TRBJ2-1 | - | TRBD2 | TRBV7-8 | TGTGCCAGCAGCTTAGAGTTCGGACTAGCGCTCTACAATGAGCAGTTCTTC | CASSLEFGLALYNEQFF
TRBJ1-2 | once | - | TRBV5-1 | TGCGCCAGCAGCAGAGGACAGTCCTCCAACTATGGCTACACCTTC | CASSRGQSSNYGYTF